These 8 T cell receptor beta chains originate from one sample sequenced in a study of blood T cell repertoires in COVID-19. Method: immunoSEQ multiplex PCR; TCRdb's copy keeps in-frame clones and lacks some. The sample carries about 240,000 clones, around four fifths recorded once. Sequences were obtained from peripheral blood. Source of these receptors: a woman aged 55-69 years with active or convalescent COVID-19.

This rearrangement joins TRBV27 to TRBJ2-1, with D tentatively TRBD1 (6 bases). Between the trimmed V and J ends, which lost 3 bases and 10 bases, there was a span of 10 bases. The CDR3 is 12 residues long. Germline CDR1 reads MNHEY; CDR2 reads SMNVEV (reference sequence). The CDR3 sequence is CASSFFQGEQFF. DNA for the CDR3: TGTGCCAGCAGTTTCTTCCAGGGGGAGCAGTTCTTC.

The CDR3 DNA reads as TGTGCCAGCAGGGTGGGACTAACGGCGGATCAGCCCCAGCATTTT. Residues: CASRVGLTADQPQHF. The rearrangement uses TRBV2 and TRBJ1-5; D perhaps matches TRBD1 (5 bases). The germline CDR1 and CDR2 sequences are SNHLY and FYNNEI. Trimming removed 6 bases at V and 5 bases at J, with 17 bases between. This CDR3 is built from 15 residues.

The V call is TRBV19, the J call TRBJ1-6; 10 bases line up with TRBD1. CDR1 is LNHDA, CDR2 SQIVND, per germline (reference sequence). This CDR3 contains 19 residues. J was trimmed by 0 bases and V by 5 bases; bases with no gene match: 10. This CDR3 reads CASSRKGQGKSSYNSPLHF. The CDR3 bases are TGTGCCAGTAGTCGCAAGGGACAGGGGAAGAGCTCCTATAATTCACCCCTCCACTTT.

The chain is built from TRBV18 and TRBJ1-5; the D gene is possibly TRBD1 (6 bases). Trimming left V 6 bases short and J 0 bases short, with 18 bases between. This CDR3 is built from 17 residues. The germline V gene encodes CDR1 KGHSH and CDR2 LQKENI. CDR3 protein: CASSLAGGAVSNQPQHF. The CDR3 DNA reads as TGTGCCAGCTCCCTGGCGGGGGGGGCGGTTAGCAATCAGCCCCAGCATTTT.

V usage is TRBV28 and J usage is TRBJ2-3; 9 bases align to TRBD1. V gave up 6 bases and J gave up 2 bases; unmatched junction bases: 6. CDR1 and CDR2 from the germline V gene are MDHEN and SYDVKM. This CDR3 spans 15 amino acids. CDR3 region: CASRTGTGHTDTQYF. The CDR3 coding sequence is TGTGCCAGCAGGACCGGGACAGGGCACACAGATACGCAGTATTTT.

The chain combines TRBV29-1 with TRBJ2-2; TRBD1 matches 8 bases. This CDR3 has 13 amino acids. Losses at the gene ends were 5 bases for V and 6 bases for J; bases not matched to a gene: 5. The germline V gene encodes CDR1 SQVTM and CDR2 ANQGSEA. CDR3 in DNA: TGCAGCGTTTCGGACAGGGCTGCCGGGGAGCTGTTTTTT. Translated: CSVSDRAAGELFF.

This clone was detected only a few times. The V gene is TRBV4-2, the J gene TRBJ2-6, with D uncertain. Trimming pared 0 bases from V and 0 bases from J, leaving 6 bases between. Germline-derived CDR1 and CDR2 are LGHNA and YNFKEQ. This CDR3 has 16 amino acids. In DNA, the CDR3 is TGTGCCAGCAGCCAAGATCCCCACTCTGGGGCCAACGTCCTGACTTTC. Protein sequence: CASSQDPHSGANVLTF.

This chain connects TRBV7-9 to TRBJ2-5; TRBD2 is a possible D gene (5 bases). The CDR3 runs to 14 residues. Trimming cost V 5 bases and J 5 bases, with 15 bases left between them. Germline values: CDR1 SEHNR, CDR2 FQNEAQ (reference sequence). The CDR3 loop is CASSDPREPETQYF. In nucleotides, the CDR3 is TGTGCCAGCAGCGACCCTAGGGAGCCGGAGACCCAGTACTTC.